The rows below give T cell receptor beta chains drawn from one sample of a study of shared clonotypes between healthy human individuals. Measured with immunoSEQ multiplex PCR; TCRdb has only the in-frame clones, and not every one. The sample yields under 850,000 clones, 72% seen once. Sequenced: memory CD4+ T cells sorted from blood. These receptors were collected from a woman aged 25 to 45 in good health. Each CDR3 is given with its conserved first and last residue. The D gene is left open where the match is weak. The size entry is marked missing in some rows and otherwise reads once, few, many or a size class.

D gene	clone size	J gene	V gene	CDR3 DNA	CDR3 protein
TRBD2	once	TRBJ2-5	TRBV28	TGTGCCAGCAGTTTAGCTAGCGGGAGGCAGACCCAGTACTTC	CASSLASGRQTQYF
TRBD2	.	TRBJ2-1	TRBV29-1	TGCAGCGCCTATAGCGGGATCGAGGATGAGCAGTTCTTC	CSAYSGIEDEQFF
.	.	TRBJ2-7	TRBV11-1	TGTGCCAGCAGCTTAAGTAACGGAGTCTCCTACGAGCAGTACTTC	CASSLSNGVSYEQYF
TRBD1	few	TRBJ2-5	TRBV7-2	TGTGCCAGCAGCTCACAGGGGGCCTGGGGAGAGACCCAGTACTTC	CASSSQGAWGETQYF
.	.	TRBJ2-5	TRBV11-2	TGTGCCAGCAGCTCAGCCTTAGGTGAGGGCCAGTACTTC	CASSSALGEGQYF
.	once	TRBJ1-1	TRBV11-2	TGTGCCAGCAGCTTAGATCGGCTCAGCGAAGCTTTCTTT	CASSLDRLSEAFF
TRBD1	.	TRBJ2-2	TRBV5-1	TGCGCCAGCAGGAAGGGACAGGGGGAAACCGGGGAGCTGTTTTTT	CASRKGQGETGELFF
TRBD2	.	TRBJ2-7	TRBV11-3	TGTGCCAGCAGCGTGAGCGGGACCGTGGGGGAGCAGTACTTC	CASSVSGTVGEQYF
TRBD1	once	TRBJ1-2	TRBV13	TGTGCCAGCAGCCTAAGCGGGACAGGGGAAGGCTACACCTTC	CASSLSGTGEGYTF
.	.	TRBJ2-3	TRBV7-2	TGTGCCAGCAGCCCTGGGACCACTGACACGCAGTATTTT	CASSPGTTDTQYF
.	.	TRBJ2-7	TRBV4-1	TGCGCCAGCAGCCAAGCGGACGAGCAGTACTTC	CASSQADEQYF
.	.	TRBJ2-2	TRBV7-9	TGTGCCAGCAGCTTTTGGACAGCCACCGCGAACACCGGGGAGCTGTTTTTT	CASSFWTATANTGELFF
.	.	TRBJ1-1	TRBV7-8	TGTGCCAGCAGCTTAGTAACGGGGAGCACTGAAGCTTTCTTT	CASSLVTGSTEAFF
.	.	TRBJ1-5	TRBV19	TGTGCCAGTAGTATAGCGTGGAATCAGCCCCAGCATTTT	CASSIAWNQPQHF
.	.	TRBJ2-1	TRBV11-2	TGTGCCAGCAGCTTACAGCGGACGAGCTCCTACAATGAGCAGTTCTTC	CASSLQRTSSYNEQFF
TRBD2	many	TRBJ2-7	TRBV2	TGTGCCAGCAGGCGGACTAGCGGGAGTTACGAGCAGTACTTC	CASRRTSGSYEQYF
.	.	TRBJ2-3	TRBV7-6	TGTGCCAGCAGCCCAACAGGGTTTACAGATACGCAGTATTTT	CASSPTGFTDTQYF
TRBD1	.	TRBJ1-1	TRBV18	TGTGCCAGCTCAATGGACAGGGCGGTGGGAACTGAAGCTTTCTTT	CASSMDRAVGTEAFF
TRBD1	.	TRBJ2-2	TRBV5-1	TGCGCCAGCAGCGGAGGGACAGGGGGCCTCACCGGGGAGCTGTTTTTT	CASSGGTGGLTGELFF
.	.	TRBJ1-2	TRBV4-1	TGCGCCAGCAGCCAAGGAGGGGGGAACTATGGCTACACCTTC	CASSQGGGNYGYTF
TRBD1	.	TRBJ2-2	TRBV7-9	TGTGCCAGCAGCAGGACAGGGGTTACCGGGGAGCTGTTTTTT	CASSRTGVTGELFF
TRBD2	.	TRBJ2-2	TRBV11-2	TGTGCCAGCAGCTTAAGAGCGGGAGGGATTCGGAACACCGGGGAGCTGTTTTTT	CASSLRAGGIRNTGELFF